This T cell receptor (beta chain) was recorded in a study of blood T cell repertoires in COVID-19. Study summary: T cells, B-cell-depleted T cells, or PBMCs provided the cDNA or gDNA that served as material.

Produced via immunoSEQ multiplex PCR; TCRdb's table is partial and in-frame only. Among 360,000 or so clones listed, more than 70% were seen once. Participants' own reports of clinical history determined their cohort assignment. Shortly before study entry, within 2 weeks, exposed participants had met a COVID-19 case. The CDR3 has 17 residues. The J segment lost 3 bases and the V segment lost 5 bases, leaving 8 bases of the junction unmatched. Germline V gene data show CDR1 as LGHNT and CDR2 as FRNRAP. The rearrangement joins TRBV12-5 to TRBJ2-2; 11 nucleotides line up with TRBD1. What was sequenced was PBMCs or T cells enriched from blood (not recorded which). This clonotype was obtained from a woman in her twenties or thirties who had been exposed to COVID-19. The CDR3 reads CASGEIWTGGHTGELFF. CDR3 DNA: TGTGCTAGTGGTGAGATTTGGACAGGGGGCCACACCGGGGAGCTGTTTTTT.